The source of this TCR beta chain is a study of T cells in Graves' hyperthyroidism and ophthalmopathy. With duration under 3 months, ophthalmopathy was active: Clinical Activity Score at least 3, NOSPECS at least 4. Uncontrolled infection, other autoimmune disease, pregnancy or lactation led to exclusion. The CDR3 is 15 residues long. Germline V lookup: CDR1 KGHSH, CDR2 LQKENI. Trimming at V came to 1 base and at J to 5 bases, leaving 6 bases not matched to a gene. Points from the study as a whole: Most clonotypes that expanded in the thyroid above 0.001 also showed up in blood.

Turning to this clonotype: The antigen remains undetermined.

The TCR beta CDR3 regions underwent amplification using RNA transcripts as the source. A set of HTBI primers served as the primers for a first-round RT-PCR of the TCR CDR3. TCRdb reanalysed the multiplex PCR reads using MiXCR and keeps one entry per CDR3 protein. Of over 400,000 distinct CDR3 sequences listed, less than 25% are singletons. The source of this sequence is an older woman with Graves' ophthalmopathy. The chain couples TRBV18 to TRBJ1-1; 8 bases agree with TRBD1. Material: blood. Written as DNA, the CDR3 is TGTGCCAGCTCACCACTTCCGACAGGGGTTACTGAAGCTTTCTTT. As protein: CASSPLPTGVTEAFF.